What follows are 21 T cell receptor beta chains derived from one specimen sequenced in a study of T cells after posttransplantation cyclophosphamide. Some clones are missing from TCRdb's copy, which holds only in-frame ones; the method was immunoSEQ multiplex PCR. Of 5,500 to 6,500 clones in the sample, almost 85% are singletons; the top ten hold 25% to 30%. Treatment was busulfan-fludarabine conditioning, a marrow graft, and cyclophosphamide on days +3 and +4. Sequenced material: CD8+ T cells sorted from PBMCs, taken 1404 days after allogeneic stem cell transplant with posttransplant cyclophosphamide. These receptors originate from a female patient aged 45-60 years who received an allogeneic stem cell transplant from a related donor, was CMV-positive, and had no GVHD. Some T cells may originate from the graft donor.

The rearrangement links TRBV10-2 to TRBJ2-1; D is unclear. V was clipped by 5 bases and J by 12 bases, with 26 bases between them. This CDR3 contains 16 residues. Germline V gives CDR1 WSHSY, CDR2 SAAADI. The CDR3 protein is CASSFSPELLMPGQFF. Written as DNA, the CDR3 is TGCGCCAGCAGTTTTAGCCCAGAGTTATTAATGCCGGGGCAGTTCTTC.

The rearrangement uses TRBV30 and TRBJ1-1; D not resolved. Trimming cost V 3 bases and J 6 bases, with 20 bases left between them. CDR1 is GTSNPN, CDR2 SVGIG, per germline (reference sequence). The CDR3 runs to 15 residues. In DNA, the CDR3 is TGTGCCTGGAGCAATGACGGACTGAGAACATCTGAAGCTTTCTTT. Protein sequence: CAWSNDGLRTSEAFF. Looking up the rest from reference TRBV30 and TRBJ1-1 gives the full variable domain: SQTIHQWPATLVQPVGSPLSLECTVEGTSNPNLYWYRQAAGRGLQLLFYSVGIGQISSEVPQNLSASRPQDRQFILSSKKLLLSDSGFYLCAWSNDGLRTSEAFFGQGTRLTVV.

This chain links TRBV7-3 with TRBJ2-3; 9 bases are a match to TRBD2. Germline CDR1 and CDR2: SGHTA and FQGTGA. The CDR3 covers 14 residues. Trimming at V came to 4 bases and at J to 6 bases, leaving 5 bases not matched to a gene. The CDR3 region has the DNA TGTGCCAGCAGCTATGGGACTAGCTCGGATACGCAGTATTTT. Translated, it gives CASSYGTSSDTQYF.

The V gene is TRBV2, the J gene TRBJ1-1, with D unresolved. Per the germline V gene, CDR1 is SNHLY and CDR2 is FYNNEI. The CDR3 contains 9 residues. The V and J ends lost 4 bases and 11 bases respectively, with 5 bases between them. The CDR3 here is CASSVRAFF. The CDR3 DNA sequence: TGTGCCAGCAGTGTTCGTGCTTTCTTT.

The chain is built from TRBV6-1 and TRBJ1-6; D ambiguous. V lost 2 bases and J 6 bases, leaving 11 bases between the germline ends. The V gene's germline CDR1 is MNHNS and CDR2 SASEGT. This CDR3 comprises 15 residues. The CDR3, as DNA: TGTGCCAGCAGTGAACCGGACTACCTTAATTCACCCCTCCACTTT. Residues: CASSEPDYLNSPLHF.

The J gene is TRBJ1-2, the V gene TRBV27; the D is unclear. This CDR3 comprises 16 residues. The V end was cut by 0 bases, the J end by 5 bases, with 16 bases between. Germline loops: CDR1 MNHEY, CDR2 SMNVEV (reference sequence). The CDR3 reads CASSLSPDLFGYGYTF. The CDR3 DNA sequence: TGTGCCAGCAGTTTATCCCCCGACTTATTTGGATATGGCTACACCTTC.

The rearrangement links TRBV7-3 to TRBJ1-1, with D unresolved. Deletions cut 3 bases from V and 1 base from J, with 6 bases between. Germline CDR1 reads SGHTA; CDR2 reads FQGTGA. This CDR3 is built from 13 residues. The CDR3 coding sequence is TGTGCCAGCAGCTTCTCCCCGAACACTGAAGCTTTCTTT. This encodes CASSFSPNTEAFF.

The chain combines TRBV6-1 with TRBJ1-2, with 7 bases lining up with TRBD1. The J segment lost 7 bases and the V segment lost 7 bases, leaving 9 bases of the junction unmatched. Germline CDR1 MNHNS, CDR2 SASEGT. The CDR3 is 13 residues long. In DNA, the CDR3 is TGTGCCAGCACGTCTACAGGGGAGGTTGGCTACACCTTC. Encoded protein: CASTSTGEVGYTF.

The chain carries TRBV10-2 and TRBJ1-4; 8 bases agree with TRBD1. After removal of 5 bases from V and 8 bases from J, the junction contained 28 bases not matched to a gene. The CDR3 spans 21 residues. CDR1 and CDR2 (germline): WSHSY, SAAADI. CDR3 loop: CASSSSRDRNYPRTFNEKLFF. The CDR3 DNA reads TGCGCCAGCAGTTCAAGCCGGGACAGGAATTATCCGCGGACTTTCAACGAAAAACTGTTTTTT.

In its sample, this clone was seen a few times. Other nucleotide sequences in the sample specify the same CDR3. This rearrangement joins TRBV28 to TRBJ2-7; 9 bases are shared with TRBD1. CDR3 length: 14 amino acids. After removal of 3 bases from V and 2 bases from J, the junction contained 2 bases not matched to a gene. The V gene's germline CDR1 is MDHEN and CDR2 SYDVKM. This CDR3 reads CASSFGTGPYEQYF. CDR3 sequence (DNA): TGTGCCAGCAGTTTTGGGACAGGGCCCTACGAGCAGTACTTC.

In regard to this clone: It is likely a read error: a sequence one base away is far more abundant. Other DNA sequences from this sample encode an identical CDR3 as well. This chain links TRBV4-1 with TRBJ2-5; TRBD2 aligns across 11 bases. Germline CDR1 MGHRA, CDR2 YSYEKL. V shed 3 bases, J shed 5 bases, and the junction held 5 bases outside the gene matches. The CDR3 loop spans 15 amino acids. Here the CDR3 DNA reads TGCGCCAGCAGCCAGCCGACTAGCGGGAAGGAGACCCAGTACTTC. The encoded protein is CASSQPTSGKETQYF.

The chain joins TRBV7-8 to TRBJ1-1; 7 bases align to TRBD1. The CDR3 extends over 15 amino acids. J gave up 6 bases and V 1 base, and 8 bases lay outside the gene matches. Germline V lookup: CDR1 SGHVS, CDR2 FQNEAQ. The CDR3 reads CASSLVIRGTPEAFF. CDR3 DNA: TGTGCCAGCAGCTTAGTTATCAGGGGGACGCCTGAAGCTTTCTTT.

The CDR3: CSAPVYNEQFF. The DNA for the CDR3 is TGCAGTGCTCCAGTATACAATGAGCAGTTCTTC. The chain couples TRBV20-1 to TRBJ2-1; no firm D call. Germline values: CDR1 DFQATT, CDR2 SNEGSKA (reference sequence). There are 11 residues in the CDR3. With 5 bases removed from V and 4 bases from J, the gap between germline ends came to 6 bases.

Here the CDR3 DNA reads TGTGCCAGCAGCTGGGGCCTAGTAGTCTATGGCTACACCTTC. Amino acids: CASSWGLVVYGYTF. This chain connects TRBV5-6 to TRBJ1-2; weak D call: TRBD1 (5 bases). Germline-derived CDR1 and CDR2 are SGHDT and YYEEEE. V was cut by 3 bases and J by 4 bases, with 13 bases left in between. The CDR3 contains 14 residues.

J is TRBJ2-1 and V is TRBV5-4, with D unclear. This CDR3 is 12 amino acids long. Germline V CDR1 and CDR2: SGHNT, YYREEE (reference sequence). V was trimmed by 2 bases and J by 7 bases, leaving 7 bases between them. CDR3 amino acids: CASSFTVNEQFF. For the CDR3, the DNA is TGTGCCAGCAGCTTTACGGTAAATGAGCAGTTCTTC.

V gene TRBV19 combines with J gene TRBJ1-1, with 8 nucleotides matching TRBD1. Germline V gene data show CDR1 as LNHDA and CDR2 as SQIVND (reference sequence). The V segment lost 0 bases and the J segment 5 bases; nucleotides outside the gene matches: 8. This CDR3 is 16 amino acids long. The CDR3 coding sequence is TGTGCCAGTAGTATAGATCCTCGGACAGGGAGGACTGAAGCTTTCTTT. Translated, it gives CASSIDPRTGRTEAFF.

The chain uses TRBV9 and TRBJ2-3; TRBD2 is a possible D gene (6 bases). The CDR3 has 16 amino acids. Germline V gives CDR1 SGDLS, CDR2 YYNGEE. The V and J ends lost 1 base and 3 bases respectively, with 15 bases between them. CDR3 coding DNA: TGTGCCAGCAGCGTACTCCGGGGAGGTAGGACAGATACGCAGTATTTT. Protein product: CASSVLRGGRTDTQYF.

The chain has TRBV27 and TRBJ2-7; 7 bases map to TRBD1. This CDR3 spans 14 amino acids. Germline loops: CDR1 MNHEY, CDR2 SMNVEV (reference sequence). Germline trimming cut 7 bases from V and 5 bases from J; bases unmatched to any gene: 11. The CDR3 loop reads CASKEVRGINEQYF. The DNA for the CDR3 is TGTGCCAGCAAAGAGGTCAGGGGGATAAACGAGCAGTACTTC.

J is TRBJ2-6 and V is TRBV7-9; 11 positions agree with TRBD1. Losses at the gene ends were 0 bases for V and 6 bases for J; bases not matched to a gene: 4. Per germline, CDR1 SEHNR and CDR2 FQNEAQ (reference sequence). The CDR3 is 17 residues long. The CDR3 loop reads CASSLAWTGGEANVLTF. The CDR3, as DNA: TGTGCCAGCAGCTTAGCTTGGACAGGGGGCGAGGCCAACGTCCTGACTTTC.

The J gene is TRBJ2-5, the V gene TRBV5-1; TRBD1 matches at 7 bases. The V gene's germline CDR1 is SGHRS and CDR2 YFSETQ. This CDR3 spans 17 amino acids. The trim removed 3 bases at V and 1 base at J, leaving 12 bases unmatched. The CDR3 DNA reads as TGCGCCAGCAGCTCGGTAACGGGACAGCCCTTCCAAGAGACCCAGTACTTC. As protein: CASSSVTGQPFQETQYF.

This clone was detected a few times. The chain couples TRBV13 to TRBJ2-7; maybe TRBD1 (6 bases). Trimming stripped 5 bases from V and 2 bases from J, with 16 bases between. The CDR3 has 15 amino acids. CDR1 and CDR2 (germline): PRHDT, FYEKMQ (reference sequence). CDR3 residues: CASSPGLGAPYEQYF. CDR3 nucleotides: TGTGCCAGCAGCCCAGGGCTGGGGGCCCCCTACGAGCAGTACTTC.